One and the same sample provided the 24 T cell receptor beta chains below, sequenced in a study of blood T cell repertoires in COVID-19. Data came from immunoSEQ multiplex PCR; TCRdb stores just in-frame clones and leaves some out. Among just under 250,000 clones, around 88% were seen once, and the ten largest hold over 4%. Sequencing was carried out using PBMCs or T cells enriched from blood (not recorded which). Source of these receptors: a woman aged 25 to 45 who had recovered from COVID-19.

This chain connects TRBV7-6 to TRBJ2-7, with D perhaps matching TRBD2 (5 bases). CDR3 size: 16 residues. CDR1 and CDR2 (germline): SGHVS, FNYEAQ. V dropped 4 bases and J dropped 3 bases, with 19 bases sitting between them. The CDR3 sequence is CASSYSPTGSNYEQYF. The CDR3 DNA is TGTGCCAGCAGCTACTCACCGACGGGGTCCAACTACGAGCAGTACTTC. Filled out from reference TRBV7-6 and TRBJ2-7, the complete variable domain reads GAGVSQSPRYKVTKRGQDVALRCDPISGHVSLYWYRQALGQGPEFLTYFNYEAQQDKSGLPNDRFSAERPEGSISTLTIQRTEQRDSAMYRCASSYSPTGSNYEQYFGPGTRLTVT.

This sequence joins TRBV4-3 and TRBJ1-1; D ambiguous. The CDR3 covers 15 residues. The V gene's germline CDR1 is LGHNA and CDR2 YSLEER. Trimming stripped 4 bases from V and 5 bases from J, with 17 bases between. DNA for the CDR3: TGCGCCAGCAGCCGGGAAGGGTCGGGAAAGACTGAAGCTTTCTTT. It codes for CASSREGSGKTEAFF.

This chain joins TRBV7-9 and TRBJ2-1; D unresolved. There are 14 residues in the CDR3. Germline values: CDR1 SEHNR, CDR2 FQNEAQ (reference sequence). The V end was cut by 5 bases, the J end by 0 bases, with 8 bases between. This CDR3 is CASSPVLSYNEQFF. The CDR3 DNA is TGTGCCAGCAGCCCGGTACTCTCCTACAATGAGCAGTTCTTC.

The chain carries TRBV28 and TRBJ2-1; D unresolved. The germline V and J ends were trimmed by 5 bases and 0 bases, with 11 bases remaining between them. Germline V gives CDR1 MDHEN, CDR2 SYDVKM. The CDR3 has 15 residues. The DNA for the CDR3 is TGTGCCAGCAGTGTGCCAGGTCGCTCCTACAATGAGCAGTTCTTC. It codes for CASSVPGRSYNEQFF.

The sample holds one count of this clone. The CDR3 protein is CASRLPGQGHNEQFF. In DNA, the CDR3 is TGTGCCAGCAGGCTCCCGGGACAGGGGCACAATGAGCAGTTCTTC. V is TRBV27 and J is TRBJ2-1, with 10 bases lining up with TRBD1. Germline CDR1 is MNHEY and CDR2 is SMNVEV (reference sequence). This CDR3 is 15 amino acids long. V trimming: 6 bases; J trimming: 5 bases; junction bases outside the gene matches: 7.

This chain uses TRBV2 with TRBJ2-3, with a weak D call TRBD2 (5 bases). The germline V gene has CDR1 SNHLY and CDR2 FYNNEI. The length of the CDR3 is 11 residues. The V end lost 7 bases, the J end lost 8 bases, and 10 bases lay between the germline ends. The CDR3 region is CASNSLGTQYF. In DNA form, the CDR3 reads TGTGCCAGCAACTCACTAGGTACGCAGTATTTT.

This chain uses TRBV27 with TRBJ2-2, with D perhaps matching TRBD2 (6 bases). The V gene's germline CDR1 is MNHEY and CDR2 SMNVEV (reference sequence). V was pared by 3 bases and J by 7 bases, with 18 bases between. CDR3 size: 16 residues. The CDR3 DNA is TGTGCCAGCAGTTTGGGAATCCTAGCGAGGGTCGGGGAGCTGTTTTTT. Amino acids: CASSLGILARVGELFF.

V and J are TRBV7-6 and TRBJ2-3; TRBD2 might be the D (5 bases). The germline CDR1 and CDR2 sequences are SGHVS and FNYEAQ. CDR3 size: 14 residues. Between the trimmed V and J ends, which lost 3 bases and 1 base, there was a span of 8 bases. Written as DNA, the CDR3 is TGTGCCAGCAGCTTTAATAGCGGCACAGATACGCAGTATTTT. Its translation: CASSFNSGTDTQYF.

This rearrangement joins TRBV3-1 (or the pseudogene TRBV3-2) to TRBJ2-5; D ambiguous. Germline V gene lookup returns CDR1 LGHDT and CDR2 YNNKEL (reference sequence). V gave up 0 bases and J gave up 1 base, with 15 bases separating them. CDR3 size: 17 residues. In nucleotides, the CDR3 is TGTGCCAGCAGCCAAGACGGGTTATCGCTAAGCCAAGAGACCCAGTACTTC. It codes for CASSQDGLSLSQETQYF.

The J gene is TRBJ2-1, the V gene TRBV9; 9 bases are a match to TRBD2. The CDR3 has 14 amino acids. V was clipped by 3 bases and J by 9 bases; unmatched bases: 7. Germline values: CDR1 SGDLS, CDR2 YYNGEE. DNA for the CDR3: TGTGCCAGCAGCGGACGGACTAGCGCGGTTGAGCAGTTCTTC. It specifies CASSGRTSAVEQFF.

This chain connects TRBV28 to TRBJ2-7; tentative D call: TRBD2 (5 bases). CDR1 and CDR2 from the germline V gene are MDHEN and SYDVKM. The CDR3 runs to 12 residues. The V and J ends lost 6 bases and 0 bases respectively, with 6 bases between them. CDR3: CASREDSYEQYF. The DNA for the CDR3 is TGTGCCAGCAGGGAGGACTCCTACGAGCAGTACTTC.

V usage is TRBV14 and J usage is TRBJ2-3, with TRBD2 as a possible D gene (5 bases). There are 17 residues in the CDR3. CDR1 and CDR2 from the germline V gene are SGHDN and FVKESK. Trimming shortened V by 1 base and J by 1 base, and 15 bases separated the two germline ends. CDR3 nucleotides: TGTGCCAGCAGCCAAGTATACGGGGAAGTGGGCACAGATACGCAGTATTTT. Amino acids: CASSQVYGEVGTDTQYF.

A few counts support this clone. This rearrangement joins TRBV27 to TRBJ2-2, with D uncertain. The CDR3 is 15 amino acids. Trimming took off 2 bases at V and 3 bases at J, with 10 bases between the two ends. Looked up from germline, CDR1 is MNHEY and CDR2 is SMNVEV (reference sequence). In DNA, the CDR3 is TGTGCCAGCAGTTTAGGTCACACCTACACCGGGGAGCTGTTTTTT. Protein product: CASSLGHTYTGELFF.

The V call is TRBV2, the J call TRBJ2-1; possibly TRBD2 for D (5 bases). The CDR3 loop spans 15 amino acids. The ends were cut back, 5 bases at V and 5 bases at J, with 16 bases in the middle. Germline V gene sequence: CDR1 SNHLY, CDR2 FYNNEI. CDR3 nucleotide sequence: TGTGCCAGCAGTTCGGACTCCCTTCAGGACAATGAGCAGTTCTTC. This sequence encodes CASSSDSLQDNEQFF.

The gene calls are TRBV13 and TRBJ2-4, with 8 bases lining up with TRBD2. V shed 3 bases and J 6 bases; nucleotides not matched to a gene: 10. This CDR3 has 16 residues. CDR1 is PRHDT and CDR2 is FYEKMQ in the germline V gene (reference sequence). CDR3 sequence (DNA): TGTGCCAGCAGCTTGGGTACTAGCGGCCGCGGAAACATTCAGTACTTC. Translated, it gives CASSLGTSGRGNIQYF.

This chain joins TRBV19 and TRBJ2-7; D might be TRBD1 (6 bases). The V end was cut by 3 bases, the J end by 3 bases, with 15 bases between. The CDR3 length is 15 residues. In germline, CDR1 is LNHDA, CDR2 SQIVND (reference sequence). CDR3 region: CASSMDGTFNYEQYF. The CDR3 nucleotides are TGTGCCAGTAGTATGGACGGGACATTTAACTACGAGCAGTACTTC.

This clone was seen just once. This chain joins TRBV4-2 and TRBJ1-2; no reliable D call. The CDR3 is made up of 15 amino acids. V lost 0 bases, J lost 4 bases, and 12 bases lay in between. Per germline, CDR1 LGHNA and CDR2 YNFKEQ. This CDR3 reads CASSQDLGSTYGYTF. CDR3 nucleotide sequence: TGTGCCAGCAGCCAAGATTTGGGCAGTACCTATGGCTACACCTTC.

This clone was seen just once. The CDR3 region has the DNA TGTGCCAGTAGATGGGCTGGGGAAGCGGGCACTGAAGCTTTCTTT. Its translation is CASRWAGEAGTEAFF. This chain uses TRBV19 with TRBJ1-1; D unclear. The germline V gene encodes CDR1 LNHDA and CDR2 SQIVND (reference sequence). V lost 6 bases and J 4 bases, leaving 18 bases between the germline ends. The CDR3 totals 15 residues.

This clone has a handful of counts. The rearrangement uses TRBV18 and TRBJ1-1, with D uncertain. V lost 2 bases and J lost 5, with 12 bases in between. The germline gives CDR1 KGHSH, CDR2 LQKENI. The CDR3 has 14 amino acids. In DNA, the CDR3 is TGTGCCAGCTCACCAGCGTTCGGGGATACTGAAGCTTTCTTT. Amino acid sequence: CASSPAFGDTEAFF.

This clone was detected a few times. This CDR3 is CASSEYPPTYEQYF. The CDR3 nucleotides read TGCGCCAGCAGTGAGTACCCACCTACCTACGAGCAGTACTTC. This sequence joins TRBV10-2 and TRBJ2-7; D gene uncertain. The CDR3 contains 14 residues. The V gene lost 1 base and the J gene lost 2 bases, with 9 bases spanning the gap. Germline V gene data show CDR1 as WSHSY and CDR2 as SAAADI.

This chain joins TRBV9 and TRBJ2-3, with 12 bases aligning to TRBD1. V shed 4 bases and J 8 bases; nucleotides not matched to a gene: 17. The CDR3 runs to 18 residues. Germline V gene data show CDR1 as SGDLS and CDR2 as YYNGEE. In DNA, the CDR3 is TGTGCCAGCAGCCATAGTGGGACAGGGGGCGAGAGTATCGGTACGCAGTATTTT. Translated, it gives CASSHSGTGGESIGTQYF.

The V call is TRBV6-5, the J call TRBJ2-7, with D unclear. V was pared by 7 bases and J by 2 bases, with 9 bases between. Germline V gene data show CDR1 as MNHEY and CDR2 as SVGAGI. This CDR3 region has 12 residues. The CDR3 spells CASTGRPYEQYF. CDR3 nucleotides: TGTGCCAGCACTGGCAGGCCCTACGAGCAGTACTTC.

V is TRBV30 and J is TRBJ1-4; TRBD1 might be the D (6 bases). The germline V and J ends were trimmed by 3 bases and 2 bases, with 13 bases remaining between them. Germline V CDR1 and CDR2: GTSNPN, SVGIG (reference sequence). CDR3 size: 15 residues. The CDR3 here is CAWSPGRGTNEKLFF. In DNA, the CDR3 is TGTGCCTGGAGCCCAGGGAGGGGGACTAATGAAAAACTGTTTTTT.

The rearrangement links TRBV5-1 to TRBJ2-7, with 8 bases fitting TRBD1. CDR3 length: 14 amino acids. Germline-derived CDR1 and CDR2 are SGHRS and YFSETQ. V shed 4 bases, J shed 4 bases, and the junction held 7 bases outside the gene matches. CDR3 region: CASSADRERYEQYF. CDR3 bases: TGCGCCAGCAGCGCGGACAGGGAAAGATACGAGCAGTACTTC.